The 26 T cell receptor beta chains given below trace back to one sample, sequenced in a study of graft-versus-host responses after intestinal transplantation. Their antigens remain unidentified. TCRdb's table, derived via immunoSEQ multiplex PCR, lists solely in-frame clones and lacks some. The repertoire has about 36,000 clones, around 94% of them found once; the top ten carry 0.2% to 0.25%. Sequences were derived from unstimulated CD4+ T cells sorted from spleen or lymph node cells, sampled before transplant. The receptors were gathered from a human donor who was the organ donor for an intestinal transplant.

V gene TRBV29-1 combines with J gene TRBJ2-6; D is unclear. Trimming stripped 2 bases from V and 2 bases from J, with 10 bases between. Germline V gene sequence: CDR1 SQVTM, CDR2 ANQGSEA. This CDR3 has 15 residues. The CDR3: CSVEKDQTGANVLTF. The CDR3 region has the DNA TGCAGCGTTGAAAAGGACCAGACTGGGGCCAACGTCCTGACTTTC.

V usage is TRBV5-1 and J usage is TRBJ2-5; D may be TRBD1 (7 bases). CDR1 SGHRS and CDR2 YFSETQ come from the germline V gene. V gave up 4 bases and J gave up 5 bases, with 15 bases separating them. The CDR3 is made up of 14 amino acids. The CDR3 nucleotides are TGCGCCAGCAGCGTGGCGGCAGGGGGGGAGACCCAGTACTTC. Protein sequence: CASSVAAGGETQYF.

Only one count was recorded for this clone. The chain has TRBV15 and TRBJ2-7; D ambiguous. V lost 1 base and J lost 4, with 8 bases in between. The CDR3 loop spans 13 amino acids. Germline loops: CDR1 LNHNV, CDR2 YYDKDF (reference sequence). Here the CDR3 DNA reads TGTGCCACCAGCAGAGGCCCCTCTTACGAGCAGTACTTC. This gives the protein CATSRGPSYEQYF.

This rearrangement joins TRBV28 to TRBJ2-7; D unclear. Trimming cost V 7 bases and J 0 bases, with 16 bases left between them. Germline values: CDR1 MDHEN, CDR2 SYDVKM. CDR3 length: 15 residues. The CDR3 sequence is CASTYGSRSSYEQYF. The CDR3 nucleotides read TGTGCCAGCACGTACGGCTCCAGGAGCTCCTACGAGCAGTACTTC.

This rearrangement joins TRBV4-1 to TRBJ2-3, with 8 nucleotides matching TRBD2. Unmatched junction bases numbered 5, after V lost 4 bases and J lost 5 bases. Germline V gene lookup returns CDR1 MGHRA and CDR2 YSYEKL. The CDR3 contains 14 residues. The CDR3, as DNA: TGCGCCAGCAGCCCGCAAGCGGGGGTAGATACGCAGTATTTT. Its translation is CASSPQAGVDTQYF.

The chain joins TRBV7-2 to TRBJ2-1; D is unresolved. The V end lost 4 bases, the J end lost 5 bases, and 21 bases lay between the germline ends. The germline V gene encodes CDR1 SGHTA and CDR2 FQGNSA. This CDR3 comprises 17 residues. The CDR3 DNA is TGTGCCAGCAGCTACGCCCTATTCAGTTCGAAAAACAATGAGCAGTTCTTC. Protein: CASSYALFSSKNNEQFF.

The rearrangement uses TRBV5-1 and TRBJ1-3; TRBD1 matches at 7 bases. The CDR3 has 16 residues. With 0 bases clipped from V and 3 bases from J, the junction kept 6 bases outside the gene matches. CDR1 is SGHRS, CDR2 YFSETQ, per germline. CDR3 in DNA: TGCGCCAGCAGCTTGGCCTCGACAGGGATTGGAAACACCATATATTTT. Protein sequence: CASSLASTGIGNTIYF.

V usage is TRBV28 and J usage is TRBJ1-2, with 12 bases aligning to TRBD1. Germline lookup yields CDR1 MDHEN and CDR2 SYDVKM. This CDR3 region has 15 residues. V shed 4 bases and J 5 bases; nucleotides not matched to a gene: 5. The CDR3 nucleotides are TGTGCCAGCAGTTCGGGGACAGGGGGCAGATATGGCTACACCTTC. It codes for CASSSGTGGRYGYTF.

The chain uses TRBV2 and TRBJ2-1; unclear D gene. Germline lookup yields CDR1 SNHLY and CDR2 FYNNEI. V lost 1 base to trimming and J lost 10 bases, with 20 bases between them. The CDR3 is 16 amino acids. In nucleotides, the CDR3 is TGTGCCAGCAGTGAAGGCCCTTTTCTCGTAGCAGTCGAGCAGTTCTTC. Translating gives CASSEGPFLVAVEQFF.

The chain has TRBV7-3 and TRBJ2-2; weak D call: TRBD2 (6 bases). The CDR3 contains 17 residues. V gave up 5 bases and J gave up 6 bases, with 22 bases separating them. CDR1 and CDR2 from the germline V gene are SGHTA and FQGTGA. CDR3 amino acids: CASSASGWKTTPGELFF. In DNA form, the CDR3 reads TGTGCCAGCAGCGCGAGCGGGTGGAAGACTACCCCCGGGGAGCTGTTTTTT. The full variable domain, its missing parts supplied by reference TRBV7-3 and TRBJ2-2, is GAGVSQTPSNKVTEKGKYVELRCDPISGHTALYWYRQSLGQGPEFLIYFQGTGAADDSGLPNDRFFAVRPEGSVSTLKIQRTERGDSAVYLCASSASGWKTTPGELFFGEGSRLTVL.

The V call is TRBV6-4, the J call TRBJ2-1; 10 nucleotides line up with TRBD2. Looked up from germline, CDR1 is MRHNA and CDR2 is SNTAGT. The junction had 2 bases not matched to a gene; V was cut back by 2 bases and J by 13 bases. The CDR3 has 12 amino acids. The CDR3 sequence is CASSDSGGAQFF. CDR3 coding DNA: TGTGCCAGCAGTGACAGCGGGGGGGCCCAGTTCTTC.

The gene calls are TRBV7-3 and TRBJ2-3; 8 bases match TRBD2. Germline loops: CDR1 SGHTA, CDR2 FQGTGA. The CDR3 runs 15 residues. V shed 2 bases, J shed 1 base, and the junction held 2 bases outside the gene matches. This chain's CDR3 is CASSLGGGRTDTQYF. CDR3 coding DNA: TGTGCCAGCAGCTTAGGCGGGGGGCGCACAGATACGCAGTATTTT.

To note about this clone: The junction does not match germline at one end; this may be a read error. The rearrangement uses TRBV7-3 and TRBJ2-7; D possibly corresponds to TRBD2 (5 bases). This CDR3 spans 14 amino acids. Germline CDR1 reads SGHTA; CDR2 reads FQGTGA. The CDR3 loop is CASSLTRDTDHIHF. DNA for the CDR3: TGTGCCAGCAGCTTAACCCGGGATACTGACCACATCCACTTC.

This clone appeared a few times. V and J are TRBV28 and TRBJ2-2, with a possible D match to TRBD1 (6 bases). CDR3 length equals 16 residues. V was trimmed by 7 bases and J by 5 bases, leaving 20 bases between them. CDR1 is MDHEN and CDR2 is SYDVKM in the germline V gene. CDR3 amino acids: CASITAQGLGTGELFF. Written as DNA, the CDR3 is TGTGCCAGCATTACGGCGCAGGGGCTAGGAACCGGGGAGCTGTTTTTT. Full variable domain (missing parts from reference TRBV28 and TRBJ2-2): DVKVTQSSRYLVKRTGEKVFLECVQDMDHENMFWYRQDPGLGLRLIYFSYDVKMKEKGDIPEGYSVSREKKERFSLILESASTNQTSMYLCASITAQGLGTGELFFGEGSRLTVL.

The table lists this clone with a count of one. The chain carries TRBV4-3 and TRBJ2-5, with TRBD2 matching 8 bases. CDR1 is LGHNA and CDR2 is YSLEER in the germline V gene. Losses at the gene ends were 1 base for V and 4 bases for J; bases not matched to a gene: 5. The CDR3 is 15 amino acids. DNA of the CDR3: TGCGCCAGCAGCCAAGCCCCGGGACTAGGAGAGACCCAGTACTTC. This sequence encodes CASSQAPGLGETQYF.

The rearrangement uses TRBV5-6 and TRBJ1-1; D unclear. Between the trimmed V and J ends, which lost 0 bases and 4 bases, there was a span of 10 bases. Germline CDR1 reads SGHDT; CDR2 reads YYEEEE. CDR3 length: 14 amino acids. CDR3 nucleotide sequence: TGTGCCAGCAGCTTGGCCATCATGGGCACTGAAGCTTTCTTT. Encoded protein: CASSLAIMGTEAFF.

This sequence joins TRBV20-1 and TRBJ2-5, with D possibly matching TRBD2 (5 bases). The V and J ends lost 3 bases and 7 bases respectively, with 9 bases between them. This CDR3 spans 11 amino acids. Looked up from germline, CDR1 is DFQATT and CDR2 is SNEGSKA (reference sequence). The CDR3 DNA sequence: TGCAGTGCTAGGTTAGGGAGGACCCAGTACTTC. Its translation: CSARLGRTQYF.

The chain is built from TRBV5-4 and TRBJ1-6; 8 bases are shared with TRBD1. V dropped 3 bases and J dropped 4; count of bases not matched to a gene: 0. This CDR3 has 14 amino acids. Germline CDR1 SGHNT, CDR2 YYREEE (reference sequence). In nucleotides, the CDR3 is TGTGCCAGCAGCTGGGACAGGTATAATTCACCCCTCCACTTT. Translating it yields CASSWDRYNSPLHF.

This chain joins TRBV11-3 and TRBJ2-7, with 10 bases aligning to TRBD1. The CDR3 is made up of 15 amino acids. Germline V CDR1 and CDR2: SGHNT, YENEEA. V was clipped by 1 base and J by 4 bases; unmatched bases: 4. CDR3 loop: CASSLAGTGVYEQYF. The CDR3 DNA reads TGTGCCAGCAGCTTAGCCGGGACAGGGGTGTACGAGCAGTACTTC.

This sequence joins TRBV29-1 and TRBJ2-3; 12 bases match TRBD2. Germline V lookup: CDR1 SQVTM, CDR2 ANQGSEA. The CDR3 sequence is 15 residues long. J was trimmed by 11 bases and V by 3 bases; bases with no gene match: 12. This CDR3 is CSVDRGPLAGGWQYF. CDR3 bases: TGCAGCGTTGACAGGGGGCCCCTAGCGGGGGGGTGGCAGTATTTT.

The rearrangement links TRBV4-2 to TRBJ2-3; 16 bases match TRBD2. The J segment lost 4 bases and the V segment lost 2 bases, leaving 6 bases of the junction unmatched. Germline CDR1 and CDR2: LGHNA and YNFKEQ. The CDR3 sequence is 18 residues long. The CDR3 reads CASSQYLGLAGGSDTQYF. The DNA for the CDR3 is TGTGCCAGCAGCCAATACCTGGGACTAGCGGGGGGGTCAGATACGCAGTATTTT.

The J gene is TRBJ1-3, the V gene TRBV6-1; TRBD1 might be the D (6 bases). The V gene lost 7 bases and the J gene lost 7 bases, with 14 bases spanning the gap. CDR3 length: 13 amino acids. From germline, CDR1 is MNHNS and CDR2 SASEGT. CDR3 loop: CASTESTGNTIYF. CDR3 DNA sequence: TGTGCCAGCACCGAATCGACAGGCAACACCATATATTTT.

The chain links TRBV10-1 to TRBJ1-1; 7 bases are shared with TRBD1. Germline CDR1 WNHNN, CDR2 SYGVQD (reference sequence). J was trimmed by 0 bases and V by 9 bases; bases with no gene match: 4. This CDR3 region has 13 residues. The CDR3 nucleotides are TGCGCCAGGAGGGGGCCCATGAACACTGAAGCTTTCTTT. Translation: CARRGPMNTEAFF.

The rearrangement links TRBV4-3 to TRBJ1-6, with a tentative D call TRBD1 (5 bases). CDR1 is LGHNA, CDR2 YSLEER, per germline. This CDR3 comprises 22 residues. The V end lost 2 bases, the J end lost 0 bases, and 26 bases lay between the germline ends. The CDR3 DNA follows: TGCGCCAGCAGCCAAAAGGCGGGACTGGAGAACCGATTGAGCTCCTATAATTCACCCCTCCACTTT. Protein: CASSQKAGLENRLSSYNSPLHF.

The chain links TRBV10-3 to TRBJ1-5, with TRBD1 identical over 9 bases. Trimming removed 6 bases from V and 0 bases from J; junction bases left unmatched: 3. Looked up from germline, CDR1 is ENHRY and CDR2 is SYGVKD. The CDR3 has 15 amino acids. The CDR3, as DNA: TGTGCCATCAGCCCGGGACAGGGTAGCAATCAGCCCCAGCATTTT. Translation gives CAISPGQGSNQPQHF.

This chain uses TRBV30 with TRBJ1-6, with 9 positions matching TRBD1. The CDR3 is 13 residues long. After removal of 8 bases from V and 6 bases from J, the junction contained 5 bases not matched to a gene. Germline loops: CDR1 GTSNPN, CDR2 SVGIG (reference sequence). The CDR3 DNA follows: TGTGCCGGGGGACAGGGCATTAATTCACCCCTCCACTTT. Encoded protein: CAGGQGINSPLHF.